This T cell receptor (beta chain) was sequenced in a study of blood T cell repertoires in COVID-19. This clone was picked up a small number of times. There are 13 residues in the CDR3. Germline lookup yields CDR1 MNHNS and CDR2 SASEGT. Unmatched junction bases numbered 6, after V lost 3 bases and J lost 7 bases. Only in-frame clones appear in the TCRdb table, and some are missing; sequencing was by immunoSEQ multiplex PCR. The table lists roughly 300,000 clones, about 83% of them singletons, with approximately 1.2% in the top ten. Sequenced material: peripheral blood. This clonotype was sampled from a woman between 45 and 65 years old with acute or convalescent COVID-19. The chain employs TRBV6-1 and TRBJ2-7, with 7 bases that match TRBD1. The CDR3 here is CASSDTTGLEQYF. In DNA form, the CDR3 reads TGTGCCAGCAGTGATACGACAGGGCTAGAGCAGTACTTC.